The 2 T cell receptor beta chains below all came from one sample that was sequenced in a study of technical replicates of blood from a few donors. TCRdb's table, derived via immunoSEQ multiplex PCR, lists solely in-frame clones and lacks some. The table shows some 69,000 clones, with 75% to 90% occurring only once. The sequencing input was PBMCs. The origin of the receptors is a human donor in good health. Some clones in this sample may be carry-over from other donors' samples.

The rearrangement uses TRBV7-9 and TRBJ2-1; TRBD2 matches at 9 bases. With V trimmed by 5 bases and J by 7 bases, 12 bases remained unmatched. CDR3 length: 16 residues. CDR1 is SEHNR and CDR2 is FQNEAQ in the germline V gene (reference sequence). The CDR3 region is CASSLGHAGGPNEQFF. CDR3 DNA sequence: TGTGCCAGCAGCCTAGGACATGCGGGAGGGCCTAATGAGCAGTTCTTC. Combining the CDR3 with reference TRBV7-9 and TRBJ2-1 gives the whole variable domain DTGVSQNPRHKITKRGQNVTFRCDPISEHNRLYWYRQTLGQGPEFLTYFQNEAQLEKSRLLSDRFSAERPKGSFSTLEIQRTEQGDSAMYLCASSLGHAGGPNEQFFGPGTRLTVL.

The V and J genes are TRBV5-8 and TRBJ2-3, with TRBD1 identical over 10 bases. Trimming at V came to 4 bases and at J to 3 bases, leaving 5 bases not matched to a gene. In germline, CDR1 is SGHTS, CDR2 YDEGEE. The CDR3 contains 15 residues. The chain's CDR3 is CASSQDRGRTDTQYF. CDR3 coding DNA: TGTGCCAGCAGCCAAGACAGGGGGCGAACAGATACGCAGTATTTT. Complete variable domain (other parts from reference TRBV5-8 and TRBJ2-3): EAGVTQSPTHLIKTRGQQATLRCSPISGHTSVYWYQQALGLGLQFLLWYDEGEERNRGNFPPRFSGRQFPNYSSELNVNALELEDSALYLCASSQDRGRTDTQYFGPGTRLTVL.